Following are 7 T cell receptor beta chains from one sample sequenced in a study of T cells in Graves' hyperthyroidism and ophthalmopathy. RNA transcripts yielded amplified TCR beta CDR3 regions. First-round RT-PCR with HTBI primers amplified the TCR CDR3 region. MiXCR was run by TCRdb on the multiplex PCR reads, yielding one entry per CDR3 protein. The table lists approximately 720,000 distinct CDR3 sequences, roughly a sixth of them singletons. Sequencing was performed on blood. Receptor source: a woman between 50 and 59 years old with Graves' hyperthyroidism that later progressed to Graves' ophthalmopathy.

This clonotype was observed a handful of times. The chain employs TRBV5-5 and TRBJ1-1; D is unclear. Germline CDR1 reads SGHKS; CDR2 reads YYEKEE (reference sequence). The V end lost 6 bases, the J end lost 0 bases, and 9 bases lay between the germline ends. This CDR3 has 13 residues. This chain's CDR3 is CASTPRVNTEAFF. The CDR3 DNA is TGTGCCAGCACCCCGAGAGTGAACACTGAAGCTTTCTTT.

This clonotype was detected many times. The chain uses TRBV11-3 and TRBJ2-3; 15 nucleotides agree with TRBD2. Germline CDR1 SGHNT, CDR2 YENEEA. This CDR3 has 16 residues. With V trimmed by 5 bases and J by 8 bases, 8 bases remained unmatched. The CDR3 loop reads CASSDGLAGGPGTQYF. The CDR3 bases are TGTGCCAGCAGCGACGGACTAGCGGGGGGGCCGGGTACGCAGTATTTT.

This clonotype turned up a few times. V gene TRBV6-1 combines with J gene TRBJ1-4, with D maybe TRBD1 (6 bases). V dropped 3 bases and J dropped 1 base, with 15 bases sitting between them. Looked up from germline, CDR1 is MNHNS and CDR2 is SASEGT. The CDR3 is made up of 17 amino acids. CDR3 coding DNA: TGTGCCAGCAGTGACCAGGGGTCTCCGGGAACTAATGAAAAACTGTTTTTT. Protein: CASSDQGSPGTNEKLFF.

This clonotype was seen at least ten times. The chain is built from TRBV6-1 and TRBJ1-6; TRBD1 matches at 8 bases. Germline V lookup: CDR1 MNHNS, CDR2 SASEGT. J was trimmed by 8 bases and V by 8 bases; bases with no gene match: 11. The CDR3 has 15 amino acids. As DNA, the CDR3 is TGTGCCAGCTCGGCGGGACAGGTTGTTGATTCACCCCTCCACTTT. Amino acid sequence: CASSAGQVVDSPLHF.

This chain connects TRBV3-1 to TRBJ2-1; TRBD2 matches 8 bases. Per the germline V gene, CDR1 is LGHDT and CDR2 is YNNKEL (reference sequence). Germline trimming cut 0 bases from V and 9 bases from J; bases unmatched to any gene: 4. CDR3 length: 14 amino acids. The CDR3 here is CASSQEVSGVEQFF. The CDR3 DNA reads TGTGCCAGCAGCCAAGAAGTTAGCGGGGTTGAGCAGTTCTTC.

The gene calls are TRBV3-1 and TRBJ1-4; tentative D call: TRBD1 (5 bases). CDR1 and CDR2 (germline): LGHDT, YNNKEL (reference sequence). With 1 base removed from V and 0 bases from J, the gap between germline ends came to 9 bases. CDR3 length: 16 amino acids. CDR3: CASSQAPGATNEKLFF. The DNA of the CDR3 is TGTGCCAGCAGCCAAGCGCCGGGGGCAACTAATGAAAAACTGTTTTTT.

This chain joins TRBV2 and TRBJ2-2; maybe TRBD2 (6 bases). Germline CDR1 is SNHLY and CDR2 is FYNNEI. Trimming removed 8 bases from V and 5 bases from J, with 15 bases in between. CDR3 size: 14 residues. For the CDR3, the DNA is TGTGCCAGCCAGGACGGGGGTCTAACCGGGGAGCTGTTTTTT. Amino acid sequence: CASQDGGLTGELFF.